This T cell receptor beta chain was sequenced during a study of cytomegalovirus exposure and HLA in healthy donors. The CDR3 contains 14 residues. Germline loops: CDR1 SGHDN, CDR2 FVKESK. Trimming removed 1 base from V and 0 bases from J, with 4 bases in between. The PCR ran on 60 Vbeta and 13 Jbeta primers. This table comes from immunoSEQ multiplex PCR, and its TCRdb copy is limited to in-frame clones, with some not included. Found here are about 81,000 clones, 70% to 85% of them singletons; the top ten hold 2.5% to 3%. With respect to this clone: What it recognizes is unknown.

Study conclusions and caveats: Earlier results showed most TCR beta V segments being productive about 87% or about 30% of the time.

Sequencing was performed on PBMCs. This receptor was obtained from a man aged 50 to 59 in good health and CMV-seropositive. V gene TRBV14 combines with J gene TRBJ1-3, with D uncertain. In nucleotides, the CDR3 is TGTGCCAGCAGCCAAGGCGGCTCTGGAAACACCATATATTTT. This codes for CASSQGGSGNTIYF.